This T cell receptor (beta chain) was found in a study of T cells in Graves' hyperthyroidism and ophthalmopathy. Study findings and constraints: Blood held most thyroid clonotypes expanded above 0.001 frequency.

Note on this clonotype: The antigen remains undetermined. One junction end does not reproduce the germline sequence, and a read error may be involved.

When ophthalmopathy did not progress within 18 months, Graves' hyperthyroidism was considered stable. Patients were excluded for uncontrolled infection, other autoimmune disease, pregnancy or lactation. CDR1 and CDR2 from the germline V gene are SGHDN and FVKESK. The CDR3 consists of 14 residues. TCR beta CDR3 regions were amplified from RNA. The HTBI primer set served for first-round RT-PCR of the TCR CDR3. MiXCR, applied by TCRdb to the multiplex PCR reads, yields one record per CDR3 protein. The profile shows about 840,000 distinct CDR3 sequences, 35% to 40% of them singletons. This clonotype was obtained from a man younger than 35 with Graves' hyperthyroidism. The rearrangement joins TRBV14 to TRBJ2-7; 7 bases line up with TRBD2. The sequencing input was blood. The CDR3: CASSQGRVGSEQYF. DNA for the CDR3: TGCGCCAGCAGCCAAGGGAGGGTGGGGAGCGAGCAGTACTTC.